Each of the 3 T cell receptor beta chains below was sequenced from the same sample in a study of lymphopenia after photon versus proton radiotherapy. Generated by immunoSEQ multiplex PCR, the TCRdb table keeps only in-frame clones and is missing some. The data hold 150,000 to 200,000 clones, with more than 85% observed a single time. This specimen was peripheral blood, taken from a patient treated with photon-based radiotherapy. The receptors stem from a man in his forties or fifties with gastric cancer.

The chain couples TRBV14 to TRBJ2-7; 12 nucleotides line up with TRBD2. Per germline, CDR1 SGHDN and CDR2 FVKESK. Germline trimming cut 4 bases from V and 0 bases from J; bases unmatched to any gene: 7. The CDR3 is 17 amino acids. CDR3 in DNA: TGTGCCAGCAGCCTCCAGCCGGGACTAGCGGGCTCCTACGAGCAGTACTTC. Residues: CASSLQPGLAGSYEQYF.

This clone was detected only a few times. V is TRBV27 and J is TRBJ2-7, with D possibly matching TRBD2 (7 bases). Germline-derived CDR1 and CDR2 are MNHEY and SMNVEV (reference sequence). Trimming removed 10 bases from V and 7 bases from J, with 23 bases in between. This CDR3 comprises 14 residues. CDR3 DNA sequence: TGTGCCACCTTAAGACTAGGGGGGGAGAGGGAGCAGTACTTC. This sequence encodes CATLRLGGEREQYF.

V and J are TRBV9 and TRBJ1-4; D gene uncertain. Germline CDR1 reads SGDLS; CDR2 reads YYNGEE. The ends were cut back, 0 bases at V and 8 bases at J, with 8 bases in the middle. The CDR3 extends over 13 amino acids. The DNA for the CDR3 is TGTGCCAGCAGCGTAGTGCCGGGGGAAAAACTGTTTTTT. Translating it yields CASSVVPGEKLFF.